This T cell receptor (beta chain) was captured by sequencing in a study of shared clonotypes between healthy human individuals. Study details: Aged between 18 and 49, the donors were a couple of women and three men.

The germline V and J ends were trimmed by 4 bases and 6 bases, with 13 bases remaining between them. The CDR3 consists of 13 residues. CDR1 and CDR2 from the germline V gene are SGHRS and YFSETQ. Findings of the study overall: Tissue TCR repertoires likely differ from these blood-only repertoires.

Note on this clone: The antigen remains unidentified.

Generated by immunoSEQ multiplex PCR, the TCRdb table keeps only in-frame clones and is missing some. The data contain about 2.4 million clones, 80% to 95% of them singletons. The sample was naive CD4+ T cells from PBMCs. Subset defined: CD45RA+ positively selected. The TCR was taken from a man aged 18 to 29 in good health. Some clones in this sample may be carry-over from other donors' samples. The rearrangement uses TRBV5-1 and TRBJ1-1; TRBD1 is a possible D gene (6 bases). The CDR3 region has the DNA TGCGCCAGCAGCGCGTTACAGGGCCCTGAAGCTTTCTTT. Translated: CASSALQGPEAFF.